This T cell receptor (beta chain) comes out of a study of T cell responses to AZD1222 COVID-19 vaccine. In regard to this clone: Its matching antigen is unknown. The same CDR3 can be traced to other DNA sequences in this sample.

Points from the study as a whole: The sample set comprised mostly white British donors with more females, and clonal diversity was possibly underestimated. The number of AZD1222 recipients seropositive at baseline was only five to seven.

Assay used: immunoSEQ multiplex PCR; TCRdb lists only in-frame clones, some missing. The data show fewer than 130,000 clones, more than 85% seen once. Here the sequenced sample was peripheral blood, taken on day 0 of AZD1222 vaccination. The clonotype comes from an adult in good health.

The DNA for the CDR3 is TGTGCCTGGAGTGTAAGGAGGAATCAGCCCCAGCATTTT. Its protein is CAWSVRRNQPQHF. The J gene is TRBJ1-5, the V gene TRBV30; D is unclear. V was shortened by 0 bases and J by 4 bases, with 7 bases between the two germline ends. Per the germline V gene, CDR1 is GTSNPN and CDR2 is SVGIG (reference sequence). This CDR3 contains 13 residues.